These T cell receptor beta chains were read from a single sample in a study of blood T cell repertoires in COVID-19. Only in-frame clones appear in the TCRdb table, and some are missing; sequencing was by immunoSEQ multiplex PCR. This table holds 300,000 to 500,000 clones, approximately 85% found once. Sequencing was done on a sample of PBMCs or T cells enriched from blood (not recorded which). The receptors stem from a woman between 40 and 50 years old with acute COVID-19. Each CDR3 is given without its conserved first and last residue.

J gene	V gene	CDR3 protein
TRBJ2-7	TRBV5-1	ASSKGQDYEQY
TRBJ1-1	TRBV5-1	ASSLDRLTEAF
TRBJ2-7	TRBV29-1	SAPGDRGDEQY
TRBJ1-2	TRBV6-5	ASSPPQGYGYGYT
TRBJ1-2	TRBV29-1	SVGMGQAVNYGYT
TRBJ1-6	TRBV6-5	ASSRQGNSPLH
TRBJ2-2	TRBV29-1	SVGQNTGELF
TRBJ1-1	TRBV7-9	ASSPPWANTEAF
TRBJ1-3	TRBV7-9	ASSLGTVSGNTIY
TRBJ2-1	TRBV15	ATSRILLATEQF
TRBJ2-7	TRBV6-5	ASTAPGPPPYEQY
TRBJ2-3	TRBV23-1	ASSQTPSGSTTDTQY
TRBJ1-2	TRBV3-1/TRBV3-2	ASSQDPGRNGYT
TRBJ2-3	TRBV2	ASGGEFSTDTQY
TRBJ1-3	TRBV6-5	ASSSPGQGAGNTIY
TRBJ1-5	TRBV19	ASSITGFDQPQH
TRBJ1-5	TRBV11-1	ASSLRGAGSNQPQH
TRBJ1-4	TRBV5-1	ASSLAGTPGIEKLF
TRBJ1-1	TRBV30	ALDRAPVGTEAF
TRBJ1-2	TRBV5-1	ASSLSGEAGYT
TRBJ1-6	TRBV2	ASSDSRKNSPLH
TRBJ1-5	TRBV7-2	ASSLTNQPQH
TRBJ1-2	TRBV9	ASSVGTGRYGYT
TRBJ1-5	TRBV19	ASSIRQGARQPQH
TRBJ1-2	TRBV7-9	ASSSSPGTGNT
TRBJ1-5	TRBV30	AWTSTGGGNQPQH
TRBJ1-5	TRBV6-1	ASSEAGDSNQPQH
TRBJ1-2	TRBV2	ASSEQGAVDYGYT
TRBJ2-6	TRBV7-9	ASSRGTARSGANVLT
TRBJ2-5	TRBV4-1	ASSQSVIGTQY
TRBJ2-7	TRBV5-8	ASSLALQGISYEQY
TRBJ2-3	TRBV2	ASSVAGGPGRSDTQY
TRBJ1-5	TRBV2	ASSRTTSGNQPQH
TRBJ1-1	TRBV3-1/TRBV3-2	ASSQAGEAF
TRBJ2-7	TRBV18	ASSPPAGNYEQY
TRBJ1-6	TRBV21-1	ASSKGTHCSYNSPLH
TRBJ1-6	TRBV19	ASSIRDNSPLH
TRBJ1-5	TRBV2	ASGQGNDQPQH
TRBJ1-2	TRBV19	ASREGTNYGYT
TRBJ2-1	TRBV4-1	ASSRWDTNNEQF
TRBJ1-2	TRBV30	AWKRTARSYGYT
TRBJ2-7	TRBV11-3	ASSIAGGTYEQY
TRBJ1-2	TRBV20-1	SASISREGGYT
TRBJ2-5	TRBV10-2	ASGTFQETQY
TRBJ1-1	TRBV20-1	SANRVTEAF
TRBJ1-1	TRBV10-2	ASSENVHLNTEAF
TRBJ2-2	TRBV11-2	ASSLGLRSNTGELF
TRBJ2-3	TRBV11-2	ASTSLGASDRDTQY
TRBJ2-7	TRBV5-6	ASSLTRTARGLTGEQY
TRBJ2-2	TRBV18	ASSPPSGSTNTGELF
TRBJ1-2	TRBV23-1	ASSQSDRVPYGYT
TRBJ1-1	TRBV6-5	ASSLRGVGEAF